These T cell receptor beta chains were read from a single sample in a study of blood T cell repertoires in COVID-19. TCRdb's table, derived via immunoSEQ multiplex PCR, lists solely in-frame clones and lacks some. The sample yields some 200,000 clones, 85% seen once. Sequenced material: peripheral blood. These receptors all come from a woman aged 70-85 years with COVID-19, enrolled during active disease. The CDR3 runs from the conserved cysteine through the conserved F or W. D genes are given only for firm matches. Only part of the rows carry a size: once, few, many, or a class if the clone is expanded.

V	J	size	D	DNA	CDR3
TRBV19	TRBJ2-1	-	TRBD2	TGTGCCAGTAGTATTAGCGGGGGGGCATACAATGAGCAGTTCTTC	CASSISGGAYNEQFF
TRBV3-1/TRBV3-2	TRBJ1-4	-	TRBD1	TGTGCCAGCAGCCAAAATCCCGGACAGGGTGATGAAAAACTGTTTTTT	CASSQNPGQGDEKLFF
TRBV6-2/TRBV6-3	TRBJ2-1	-	-	TGTGCCAGCAGTTACTCAGTCGGGAATGAGCAGTTCTTC	CASSYSVGNEQFF
TRBV19	TRBJ1-2	-	-	TGTGCCAGTAGTATAGTGGGGGGAGCGCACTATGGCTACACCTTC	CASSIVGGAHYGYTF
TRBV7-2	TRBJ1-2	-	TRBD1	TGTGCCAGCAGCTTTACGGGAGTCGGGACAGGGCTAGCTAACTATGGCTACACCTTC	CASSFTGVGTGLANYGYTF
TRBV11-2	TRBJ1-1	once	-	TGTGCCAGCAGCTTCGCAGGGACTGAAGCTTTCTTT	CASSFAGTEAFF
TRBV3-1/TRBV3-2	TRBJ2-3	once	-	TGTGCCAGCAGCCAGTCATGGGCGGGGCAAGATACGCAGTATTTT	CASSQSWAGQDTQYF
TRBV2	TRBJ2-7	-	-	TGTGCCAGCAATATAGCGGTAAGCTCCTACGAGCAGTACTTC	CASNIAVSSYEQYF
TRBV7-7	TRBJ2-2	-	TRBD1	TGTGCTTCCGAGGGGGCCAACGGGGAGCTGTTTTTT	CASEGANGELFF
TRBV11-2	TRBJ1-1	once	-	TGTGCCAGCAGCTTAGTATATGGGGAGACTGAAGCTTTCTTT	CASSLVYGETEAFF
TRBV12-5	TRBJ2-7	-	-	TGTGCTAGTGTCCTCGACAGGAGTAGCTCCTACGAGCAGTACTTC	CASVLDRSSSYEQYF
TRBV29-1	TRBJ2-1	-	-	TGCAACGTTGTGAAGGCGGGGAATGAGCAGTTCTTC	CNVVKAGNEQFF
TRBV7-3	TRBJ2-5	-	TRBD2	TGTGCCAGCAGCTTAGGACTAGCACCTCAAGAGACCCAGTACTTC	CASSLGLAPQETQYF
TRBV6-8	TRBJ1-3	few	-	TGTGCCAGCAGTCCGGGGGTAGTGAACTCTGGAAACACCATATATTTT	CASSPGVVNSGNTIYF
TRBV5-1	TRBJ1-2	few	-	TGCGCCAGCAGCTCACCCGCGGACGGCTCAGGGGTTGGCTACACCTTC	CASSSPADGSGVGYTF
TRBV27	TRBJ2-7	once	-	TGTGCCAGCAGTACTACAACCGCCTCCTACGAGCAGTACTTC	CASSTTTASYEQYF
TRBV7-2	TRBJ2-2	-	TRBD2	TGTGCCAGCATCCCCGGCCCTAGCGGGGCTAACACCGGGGAGCTGTTTTTT	CASIPGPSGANTGELFF
TRBV5-4	TRBJ2-3	-	TRBD2	TGTGCCAGCAGCCGTCGACTAGCGGGGGGAACAGATACGCAGTATTTT	CASSRRLAGGTDTQYF
TRBV19	TRBJ2-5	-	TRBD2	TGTGCCAGTAGTATAGTGGCGACTAGCGGGAGAGAGACCCAGTACTTC	CASSIVATSGRETQYF
TRBV6-2/TRBV6-3	TRBJ2-1	-	TRBD2	TGTGCCAGCAGCCAGACTAGCGGGAGGCCCAATGAGCAGTTCTTC	CASSQTSGRPNEQFF
TRBV3-1/TRBV3-2	TRBJ1-4	-	TRBD1	TGTGCCAGCAGCCCCGGGACAGGGAATCCCTATGAAAAACTGTTTTTT	CASSPGTGNPYEKLFF
TRBV7-3	TRBJ2-1	once	TRBD1	TGTGCCAGCAGCTTAACGTTTTTGGGACAGGGGACTCTCAATGAGCAGTTCTTC	CASSLTFLGQGTLNEQFF
TRBV3-1/TRBV3-2	TRBJ1-2	once	-	TGTGCCAGCAGCCAAGAACTATCGGGGAGAGGCGGCTACACCTTC	CASSQELSGRGGYTF
TRBV5-1	TRBJ1-2	-	-	TGCGCCAGCAGCTTGGCGGGTGGAGGTAGGACGCAAGGCTACACCTTC	CASSLAGGGRTQGYTF
TRBV7-7	TRBJ2-3	-	TRBD2	TGTGCTAGCAGCCCCGAGGGACTAAGCACAGATACGCAGTATTTT	CASSPEGLSTDTQYF
TRBV19	TRBJ2-1	-	-	TGTGCCAGTAGTATAGACCATACTAGGACCAATGAGCAGTTCTTC	CASSIDHTRTNEQFF
TRBV21-1	TRBJ2-5	-	-	TGTGCCAGCAGCCACCCGAGAGGGTCCTACCACCAAGAGACCCAGTACTTC	CASSHPRGSYHQETQYF